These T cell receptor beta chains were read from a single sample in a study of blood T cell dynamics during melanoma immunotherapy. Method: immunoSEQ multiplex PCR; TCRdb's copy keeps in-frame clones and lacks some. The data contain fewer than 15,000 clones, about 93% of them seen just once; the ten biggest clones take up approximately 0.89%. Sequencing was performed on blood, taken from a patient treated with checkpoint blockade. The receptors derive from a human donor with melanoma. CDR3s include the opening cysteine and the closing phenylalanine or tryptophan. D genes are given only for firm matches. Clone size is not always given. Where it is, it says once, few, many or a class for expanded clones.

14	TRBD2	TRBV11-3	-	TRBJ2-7	CASSPGTIRREQYF	TGTGCCAGCAGCCCCGGGACTATCCGCCGCGAGCAGTACTTC
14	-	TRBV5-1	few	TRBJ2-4	CASSLVLGKNIQYF	TGCGCCAGCAGCTTGGTGCTAGGCAAAAACATTCAGTACTTC
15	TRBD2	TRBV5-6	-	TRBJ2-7	CASSPGLADLYEQYF	TGTGCCAGCAGCCCGGGACTAGCGGACCTTTACGAGCAGTACTTC
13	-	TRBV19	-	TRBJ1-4	CASSPSINEKLFF	TGTGCCAGTAGCCCTTCTATTAATGAAAAACTGTTTTTT
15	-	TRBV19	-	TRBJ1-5	CASSIIRDSNQPQHF	TGTGCCAGTAGTATAATTAGGGATAGCAATCAGCCCCAGCATTTT
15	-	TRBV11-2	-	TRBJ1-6	CASSSSQVANSPLHF	TGTGCCAGCAGCTCGTCCCAGGTGGCTAATTCACCCCTCCACTTT
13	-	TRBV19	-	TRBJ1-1	CASSPRQSTEAFF	TGTGCCAGTAGCCCCAGACAGTCGACTGAAGCTTTCTTT
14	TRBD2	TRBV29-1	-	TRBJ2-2	CSVGSGGTTGELFF	TGCAGCGTTGGTAGCGGGGGAACCACCGGGGAGCTGTTTTTT
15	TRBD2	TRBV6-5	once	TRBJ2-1	CASSPRPGLTNEQFF	TGTGCCAGCAGTCCGCGACCGGGACTAACCAATGAGCAGTTCTTC
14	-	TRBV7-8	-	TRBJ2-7	CASSLRQELYEQYF	TGTGCCAGCAGCCTGCGACAGGAGCTCTACGAGCAGTACTTC
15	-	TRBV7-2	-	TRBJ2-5	CASSSRGQGRETQYF	TGTGCCAGCAGCTCACGGGGCCAGGGGAGGGAGACCCAGTACTTC
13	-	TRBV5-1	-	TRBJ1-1	CASSSEWGRTAFF	TGCGCCAGCAGCTCAGAATGGGGGCGCACAGCTTTCTTT
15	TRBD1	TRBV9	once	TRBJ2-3	CASSERTGVTDTQYF	TGTGCCAGCAGCGAGAGGACAGGGGTGACAGATACGCAGTATTTT